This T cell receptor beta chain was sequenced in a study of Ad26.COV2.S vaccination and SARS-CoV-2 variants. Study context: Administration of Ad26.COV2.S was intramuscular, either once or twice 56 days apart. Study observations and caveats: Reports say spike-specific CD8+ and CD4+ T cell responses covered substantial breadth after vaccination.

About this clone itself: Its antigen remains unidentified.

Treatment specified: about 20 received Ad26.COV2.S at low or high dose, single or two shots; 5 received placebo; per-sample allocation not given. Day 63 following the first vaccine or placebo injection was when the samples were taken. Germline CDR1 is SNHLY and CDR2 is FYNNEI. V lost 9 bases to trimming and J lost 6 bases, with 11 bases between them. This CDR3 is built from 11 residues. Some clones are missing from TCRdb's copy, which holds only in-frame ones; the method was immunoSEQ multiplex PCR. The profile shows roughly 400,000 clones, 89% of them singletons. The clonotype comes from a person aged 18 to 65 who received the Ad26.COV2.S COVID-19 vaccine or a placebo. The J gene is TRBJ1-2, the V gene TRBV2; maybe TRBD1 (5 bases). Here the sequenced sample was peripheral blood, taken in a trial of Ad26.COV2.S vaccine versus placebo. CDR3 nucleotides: TGTGCCAGAACAGGAAGGGATGGCTACACCTTC. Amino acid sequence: CARTGRDGYTF. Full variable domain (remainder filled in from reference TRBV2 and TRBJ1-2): EPEVTQTPSHQVTQMGQEVILRCVPISNHLYFYWYRQILGQKVEFLVSFYNNEISEKSEIFDDQFSVERPDGSNFTLKIRSTKLEDSAMYFCARTGRDGYTFGSGTRLTVV.